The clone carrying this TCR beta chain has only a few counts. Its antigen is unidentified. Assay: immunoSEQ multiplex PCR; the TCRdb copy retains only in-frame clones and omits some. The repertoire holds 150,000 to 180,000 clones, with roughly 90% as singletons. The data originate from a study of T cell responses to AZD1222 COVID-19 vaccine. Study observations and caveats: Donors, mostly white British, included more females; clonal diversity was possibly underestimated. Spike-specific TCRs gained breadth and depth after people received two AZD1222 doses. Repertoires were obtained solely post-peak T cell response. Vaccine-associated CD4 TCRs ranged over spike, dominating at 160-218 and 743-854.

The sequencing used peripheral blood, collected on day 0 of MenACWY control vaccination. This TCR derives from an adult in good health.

The CDR3 nucleotides read TGTGCCAGCAGCTCCGAGTGGGGCTACGAGCAGTACGTC. This encodes CASSSEWGYEQYV. This sequence joins TRBV11-2 and TRBJ2-7, with D unclear. This CDR3 comprises 13 residues. V was clipped by 4 bases and J by 3 bases, with 10 bases between them. Germline CDR1 SGHAT, CDR2 FQNNGV.